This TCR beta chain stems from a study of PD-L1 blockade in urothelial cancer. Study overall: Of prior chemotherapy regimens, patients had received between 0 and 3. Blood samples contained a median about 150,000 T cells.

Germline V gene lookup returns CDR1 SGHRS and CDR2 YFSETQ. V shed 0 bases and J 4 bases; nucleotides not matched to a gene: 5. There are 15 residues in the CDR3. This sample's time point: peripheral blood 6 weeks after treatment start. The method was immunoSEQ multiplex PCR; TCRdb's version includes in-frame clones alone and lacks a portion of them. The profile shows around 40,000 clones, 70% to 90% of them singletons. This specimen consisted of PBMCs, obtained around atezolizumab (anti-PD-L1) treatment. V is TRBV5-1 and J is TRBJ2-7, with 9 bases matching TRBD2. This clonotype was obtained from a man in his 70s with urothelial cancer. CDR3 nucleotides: TGCGCCAGCAGCTTGGGGGCTAGCGGGACGTACGAGCAGTACTTC. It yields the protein CASSLGASGTYEQYF.